What follows are 32 T cell receptor beta chains derived from one specimen sequenced in a study of CD8 T cells in Susac syndrome (dated by TCRdb to about 2019). The library was produced with the immunoSEQ multiplex PCR assay. RNA was extracted with the RNeasy kit and about 0.5 to 1 ug was reverse transcribed using random hexamers. TCRdb reworked the public reads: Q25 trimming with fastp, MiXCR clone assembly, productive beta chains retained. Rows are unified per CDR3 protein, each entry keeping the most common DNA and genes. In all, the sample holds some 170,000 distinct CDR3 sequences, and roughly 95% of those were seen once. The ten largest clonotypes hold about 0.086% of the sample. Sample: CD4+ T cells from PBMCs. Receptors were obtained from a human donor with multiple sclerosis.

The chain recombines TRBV27 with TRBJ1-2; 7 bases agree with TRBD1. The V segment lost 8 bases and the J segment 4 bases; nucleotides outside the gene matches: 7. The CDR3 runs 13 residues. Germline-derived CDR1 and CDR2 are MNHEY and SMNVEV (reference sequence). The CDR3 DNA reads as TGTGCCAGCCGTCCGACAGGGTCCTATGGCTACACCTTC. Encoded protein: CASRPTGSYGYTF.

The chain has TRBV4-1 and TRBJ1-1; no definite D call. Trimming cost V 1 base and J 6 bases, with 12 bases left between them. Germline CDR1 MGHRA, CDR2 YSYEKL. The CDR3 length is 14 residues. The CDR3 spells CASSQVGMHPEAFF. In DNA, the CDR3 is TGCGCCAGCAGCCAAGTAGGGATGCATCCTGAAGCTTTCTTT.

This rearrangement joins TRBV18 to TRBJ1-3, with D possibly being TRBD1 (6 bases). Germline CDR1 and CDR2: KGHSH and LQKENI. The V end lost 5 bases, the J end lost 2 bases, and 10 bases lay between the germline ends. The CDR3 is made up of 14 amino acids. The CDR3, as DNA: TGTGCCAGCTCAGCGGGGACAACTGGAAACACCATATATTTT. Its protein is CASSAGTTGNTIYF.

This chain uses TRBV10-3 with TRBJ2-1; TRBD2 matches 8 bases. Per germline, CDR1 ENHRY and CDR2 SYGVKD. The CDR3 contains 12 residues. The trim removed 6 bases at V and 6 bases at J, leaving 1 base unmatched. CDR3 in amino acids: CAIRGLANEQFF. CDR3 in DNA: TGTGCCATCAGAGGACTAGCCAATGAGCAGTTCTTC.

The V call is TRBV6-2 or TRBV6-3, the J call TRBJ1-2, with D uncertain. V was shortened by 0 bases and J by 11 bases, with 10 bases between the two germline ends. Germline V lookup: CDR1 MNHEY, CDR2 SVGEGT. The length of the CDR3 is 12 residues. The CDR3 DNA reads as TGTGCCAGCAGTTACTCGGATCGAGGTTACACCTTC. Translation gives CASSYSDRGYTF.

The chain uses TRBV14 and TRBJ1-1; D unresolved. The CDR3 extends over 14 amino acids. Germline lookup yields CDR1 SGHDN and CDR2 FVKESK. V lost 4 bases to trimming and J lost 5 bases, with 14 bases between them. The CDR3 region is CASSRRAEGTEAFF. CDR3 nucleotides: TGTGCCAGCAGCCGGCGGGCAGAAGGGACTGAAGCTTTCTTT. Variable domain in full (rest from reference TRBV14 and TRBJ1-1): EAGVTQFPSHSVIEKGQTVTLRCDPISGHDNLYWYRRVMGKEIKFLLHFVKESKQDESGMPNNRFLAERTGGTYSTLKVQPAELEDSGVYFCASSRRAEGTEAFFGQGTRLTVV.

The chain employs TRBV6-1 and TRBJ2-5; 8 bases agree with TRBD1. CDR1 MNHNS and CDR2 SASEGT come from the germline V gene. Losses at the gene ends were 4 bases for V and 2 bases for J; bases not matched to a gene: 6. The CDR3 totals 15 residues. The CDR3 reads CASSGTGTLQETQYF. In DNA, the CDR3 is TGTGCCAGCAGTGGGACAGGGACACTACAAGAGACCCAGTACTTC.

The chain couples TRBV20-1 to TRBJ2-7; D is tentatively TRBD1 or TRBD2 (6 bases each). V shed 5 bases and J shed 1 base, with 15 bases lying between them. Germline values: CDR1 DFQATT, CDR2 SNEGSKA (reference sequence). The CDR3 contains 14 residues. In DNA, the CDR3 is TGCAGTGCTCGGGGGCAGGGTCGGTCCTACGAGCAGTACTTC. Its protein product is CSARGQGRSYEQYF.

The rearrangement joins TRBV29-1 to TRBJ2-5; maybe TRBD2 (7 bases). Germline loops: CDR1 SQVTM, CDR2 ANQGSEA. V was pared by 3 bases and J by 1 base, with 15 bases between. The CDR3 is made up of 15 amino acids. This CDR3 is CSVEGGASTQETQYF. CDR3 DNA: TGCAGCGTTGAGGGGGGGGCTAGCACCCAAGAGACCCAGTACTTC. Full variable domain (rest looked up from reference TRBV29-1 and TRBJ2-5): SAVISQKPSRDICQRGTSLTIQCQVDSQVTMMFWYRQQPGQSLTLIATANQGSEATYESGFVIDKFPISRPNLTFSTLTVSNMSPEDSSIYLCSVEGGASTQETQYFGPGTRLLVL.

The chain couples TRBV6-2 or TRBV6-3 to TRBJ2-2, with TRBD2 matching 8 bases. CDR3 size: 15 residues. The junction had 8 bases not matched to a gene; V was cut back by 7 bases and J by 4 bases. Germline V CDR1 and CDR2: MNHEY, SVGEGT. CDR3 sequence: CASTAGGQFTGELFF. The CDR3 nucleotides read TGTGCCAGCACCGCGGGAGGCCAGTTCACCGGGGAGCTGTTTTTT.

CDR3 DNA: TGCAGCGTTCCGGGTCCGAGCTCCTACAATGAGCAGTTCTTC. As protein: CSVPGPSSYNEQFF. This sequence joins TRBV29-1 and TRBJ2-1; no clear D gene. The CDR3 loop spans 14 amino acids. V lost 5 bases and J lost 0, with 11 bases in between. Germline CDR1 is SQVTM and CDR2 is ANQGSEA.

The V and J genes are TRBV12-3 or TRBV12-4 and TRBJ2-2; D assignment may be TRBD1 or TRBD2 (5 bases each). Trimming took 0 bases from V and 4 from J, leaving 9 bases between them. The CDR3 is 15 amino acids. The CDR3 is CASSLALGVTGELFF. In nucleotides, the CDR3 is TGTGCCAGCAGTTTAGCGTTGGGGGTCACCGGGGAGCTGTTTTTT.

The table lists this clonotype with a count of one. This chain connects TRBV20-1 to TRBJ2-7; D not certain. Trimming pared 1 base from V and 6 bases from J, leaving 16 bases between. The CDR3 spans 14 residues. Per the germline V gene, CDR1 is DFQATT and CDR2 is SNEGSKA (reference sequence). CDR3 DNA sequence: TGCAGTGCTAGAGCCTATGGCCTCCCCCCCGAGCAGTACTTC. It yields the protein CSARAYGLPPEQYF.

The chain is built from TRBV10-1 and TRBJ2-2; perhaps TRBD2 as D (6 bases). Trimming took off 4 bases at V and 1 base at J, with 10 bases between the two ends. Germline V lookup: CDR1 WNHNN, CDR2 SYGVQD (reference sequence). The CDR3 covers 15 residues. This CDR3 reads CASSGSGENTGELFF. The DNA for the CDR3 is TGCGCCAGCAGTGGTAGCGGAGAGAACACCGGGGAGCTGTTTTTT.

The rearrangement links TRBV18 to TRBJ2-5; D gene unclear. The length of the CDR3 is 10 residues. Germline V CDR1 and CDR2: KGHSH, LQKENI. V lost 8 bases and J 2 bases, leaving 3 bases between the germline ends. CDR3 coding DNA: TGTGCCAGCAGTCAAGAGACCCAGTACTTC. Translating it yields CASSQETQYF. Combining the CDR3 with reference TRBV18 and TRBJ2-5 gives the whole variable domain NAGVMQNPRHLVRRRGQEARLRCSPMKGHSHVYWYRQLPEEGLKFMVYLQKENIIDESGMPKERFSAEFPKEGPSILRIQQVVRGDSAAYFCASSQETQYFGPGTRLLVL.

The chain carries TRBV3-1 and TRBJ2-7; no clear D. The V end lost 4 bases, the J end lost 3 bases, and 13 bases lay between the germline ends. CDR1 is LGHDT and CDR2 is YNNKEL in the germline V gene (reference sequence). The CDR3 is 14 residues long. The DNA for the CDR3 is TGTGCCAGCAGCCGCTTCGGATCCTACTACGAGCAGTACTTC. This gives the protein CASSRFGSYYEQYF.

The chain has TRBV7-9 and TRBJ1-2, with a tentative D call TRBD1 (6 bases). Germline V gene sequence: CDR1 SEHNR, CDR2 FQNEAQ (reference sequence). This CDR3 has 14 residues. Between the trimmed V and J ends, which lost 5 bases and 7 bases, there was a span of 17 bases. The CDR3: CASSLYDRRGGYTF. The CDR3 DNA reads as TGTGCCAGCAGCCTATACGACAGGCGTGGTGGCTACACCTTC.

In the case of this clonotype: One end of the junction does not line up with germline, which may come from a read error. V usage is TRBV6-5 and J usage is TRBJ2-7; D not certain. The CDR3 length is 12 residues. Germline V gives CDR1 MNHEY, CDR2 SVGAGI. The chain's CDR3 is CASSLSGGRLDF. CDR3 nucleotide sequence: TGTGCCAGCAGCCTCTCGGGCGGAAGGTTGGACTTC.

The chain has TRBV6-5 and TRBJ2-3; D is ambiguous. Trimming shortened V by 2 bases and J by 8 bases, and 11 bases separated the two germline ends. This CDR3 comprises 13 residues. Germline V gene data show CDR1 as MNHEY and CDR2 as SVGAGI. The CDR3 bases are TGTGCCAGCAGTTACGGGTGGGAAGTTACGCAGTATTTT. It yields the protein CASSYGWEVTQYF.

This chain links TRBV12-3 or TRBV12-4 with TRBJ1-2, with unresolved D. V was shortened by 3 bases and J by 5 bases, with 7 bases between the two germline ends. The CDR3 consists of 12 residues. The DNA of the CDR3 is TGTGCCAGCAGTTTCGCGGGTTATGGCTACACCTTC. Translating it yields CASSFAGYGYTF.

The rearrangement joins TRBV27 to TRBJ2-7; TRBD1 matches at 11 bases. The CDR3 has 13 amino acids. Germline CDR1 and CDR2: MNHEY and SMNVEV (reference sequence). Unmatched junction bases numbered 4, after V lost 8 bases and J lost 4 bases. CDR3 bases: TGTGCCAGCCGAAGGGACAGGGGGTACGAGCAGTACTTC. Translation gives CASRRDRGYEQYF.

This chain links TRBV27 with TRBJ2-3; D may be TRBD2 (7 bases). CDR1 and CDR2 (germline): MNHEY, SMNVEV (reference sequence). CDR3 length: 16 amino acids. The germline V and J ends were trimmed by 3 bases and 6 bases, with 19 bases remaining between them. CDR3 sequence (DNA): TGTGCCAGCAGTTTGGAAGGGGGGGCGGCGGTGGATACGCAGTATTTT. Protein sequence: CASSLEGGAAVDTQYF.

This clonotype was detected a few times. CDR3 region: CASSPQGSQETQYF. Written as DNA, the CDR3 is TGTGCCAGCAGCCCTCAGGGGTCACAAGAGACCCAGTACTTC. V usage is TRBV7-2 and J usage is TRBJ2-5; tentative D call: TRBD1 (6 bases). The CDR3 consists of 14 residues. Germline CDR1 is SGHTA and CDR2 is FQGNSA. V lost 5 bases, J lost 2 bases, and 12 bases lay in between.

J is TRBJ2-1 and V is TRBV10-3; no clear D. V was clipped by 9 bases and J by 9 bases, with 15 bases between them. CDR1 is ENHRY, CDR2 SYGVKD, per germline. The CDR3 is 12 residues long. Written as DNA, the CDR3 is TGTGCCATATCCCGCCCCAATTCTGAGCAGTTCTTC. The encoded protein is CAISRPNSEQFF.

CDR3 amino acids: CASSFGLFSGANVLTF. CDR3 nucleotide sequence: TGTGCCAGCAGCTTCGGACTATTCTCTGGGGCCAACGTCCTGACTTTC. The chain employs TRBV11-2 and TRBJ2-6, with D tentatively TRBD2 (6 bases). CDR1 is SGHAT, CDR2 FQNNGV, per germline. Trimming removed 3 bases at V and 0 bases at J, with 9 bases between. The CDR3 spans 16 residues.

This clonotype was counted once. J is TRBJ2-3 and V is TRBV9; D not certain. Trimming cost V 0 bases and J 2 bases, with 16 bases left between them. Germline CDR1 and CDR2: SGDLS and YYNGEE. This CDR3 is built from 17 residues. CDR3 sequence: CASSVVGLGPNTDTQYF. In nucleotides, the CDR3 is TGTGCCAGCAGCGTAGTCGGTCTTGGACCGAACACAGATACGCAGTATTTT.

The rearrangement joins TRBV20-1 to TRBJ1-5, with 8 bases fitting TRBD1. The germline V gene encodes CDR1 DFQATT and CDR2 SNEGSKA (reference sequence). J gave up 2 bases and V 3 bases, and 3 bases lay outside the gene matches. The CDR3 is 14 amino acids. For the CDR3, the DNA is TGCAGTGCTAGCAGGGGACAGGGCAATCAGCCCCAGCATTTT. Its protein is CSASRGQGNQPQHF.

The chain has TRBV3-1 and TRBJ1-2; D gene unclear. V dropped 0 bases and J dropped 0 bases, with 5 bases sitting between them. CDR3 length: 14 residues. Per the germline V gene, CDR1 is LGHDT and CDR2 is YNNKEL (reference sequence). The CDR3 here is CASSQDGPNYGYTF. For the CDR3, the DNA is TGTGCCAGCAGCCAAGATGGACCTAACTATGGCTACACCTTC.

This clonotype was seen once. This chain joins TRBV9 and TRBJ2-4, with 7 bases lining up with TRBD2. The CDR3 spans 15 residues. From germline, CDR1 is SGDLS and CDR2 YYNGEE. V gave up 4 bases and J gave up 8 bases; unmatched junction bases: 12. Here the CDR3 reads CASSPLAGEGDIQYF. Here the CDR3 DNA reads TGTGCCAGCAGCCCTCTGGCCGGGGAGGGTGACATTCAGTACTTC.

The chain is built from TRBV27 and TRBJ2-1; 7 bases map to TRBD2. The CDR3 loop spans 16 amino acids. V shed 7 bases and J 3 bases; nucleotides not matched to a gene: 12. Germline-derived CDR1 and CDR2 are MNHEY and SMNVEV (reference sequence). The CDR3 protein is CASIPLGTTDYNEQFF. In DNA form, the CDR3 reads TGTGCCAGCATCCCGCTGGGGACTACAGACTACAATGAGCAGTTCTTC.

V and J are TRBV9 and TRBJ2-7, with D maybe TRBD1 (6 bases). V lost 4 bases to trimming and J lost 1 base, with 15 bases between them. Germline V gene sequence: CDR1 SGDLS, CDR2 YYNGEE. The CDR3 runs to 15 residues. The CDR3 DNA follows: TGTGCCAGCAGCATCGAGGACAGAGCTTCCTACGAGCAGTACTTC. This codes for CASSIEDRASYEQYF.

V is TRBV3-1 and J is TRBJ1-2, with D unresolved. The CDR3 is 15 amino acids. The germline V gene has CDR1 LGHDT and CDR2 YNNKEL (reference sequence). V lost 4 bases, J lost 5 bases, and 17 bases lay in between. CDR3 protein: CASSPNSGILYGYTF. The CDR3 nucleotides are TGTGCCAGCAGCCCCAACTCCGGGATACTTTATGGCTACACCTTC.